This T cell receptor (beta chain) was obtained from a study of T-cell memory formation after mild COVID-19. Libraries for TCRalpha and TCRbeta carried sample barcodes and unique molecular identifiers via 5'RACE. From the 5' RACE reads, TCRdb called clonotypes with MiXCR, one entry per CDR3 protein. This repertoire shows fewer than 200,000 distinct CDR3 sequences, about a fifth found once; its top ten account for about 21%. CDR3 length: 14 residues. Looked up from germline, CDR1 is SGHRS and CDR2 is YFSETQ. Trimming left V 0 bases short and J 6 bases short, with 12 bases between. Worth noting for this clonotype: The antigen is unknown.

Study-wide results and limits: Memory sampled before infection contained some responding clones, suggesting cross-reactive memory joined. Later expanders leaned CD4+, whereas day 15 to 85 contracting clones were balanced CD4/CD8.

The material sequenced was PBMCs or a T cell subset sorted from them (not recorded which). The clonotype was recovered from an adult woman who had mild COVID-19 (a few samples of this study predate the infection). Cell type and time point are not known. The gene calls are TRBV5-1 and TRBJ1-2, with D maybe TRBD1 (5 bases). The CDR3 sequence: CASSLGQGWDGYTF. The CDR3 coding sequence is TGCGCCAGCAGCTTGGGGCAGGGCTGGGATGGCTACACCTTC.